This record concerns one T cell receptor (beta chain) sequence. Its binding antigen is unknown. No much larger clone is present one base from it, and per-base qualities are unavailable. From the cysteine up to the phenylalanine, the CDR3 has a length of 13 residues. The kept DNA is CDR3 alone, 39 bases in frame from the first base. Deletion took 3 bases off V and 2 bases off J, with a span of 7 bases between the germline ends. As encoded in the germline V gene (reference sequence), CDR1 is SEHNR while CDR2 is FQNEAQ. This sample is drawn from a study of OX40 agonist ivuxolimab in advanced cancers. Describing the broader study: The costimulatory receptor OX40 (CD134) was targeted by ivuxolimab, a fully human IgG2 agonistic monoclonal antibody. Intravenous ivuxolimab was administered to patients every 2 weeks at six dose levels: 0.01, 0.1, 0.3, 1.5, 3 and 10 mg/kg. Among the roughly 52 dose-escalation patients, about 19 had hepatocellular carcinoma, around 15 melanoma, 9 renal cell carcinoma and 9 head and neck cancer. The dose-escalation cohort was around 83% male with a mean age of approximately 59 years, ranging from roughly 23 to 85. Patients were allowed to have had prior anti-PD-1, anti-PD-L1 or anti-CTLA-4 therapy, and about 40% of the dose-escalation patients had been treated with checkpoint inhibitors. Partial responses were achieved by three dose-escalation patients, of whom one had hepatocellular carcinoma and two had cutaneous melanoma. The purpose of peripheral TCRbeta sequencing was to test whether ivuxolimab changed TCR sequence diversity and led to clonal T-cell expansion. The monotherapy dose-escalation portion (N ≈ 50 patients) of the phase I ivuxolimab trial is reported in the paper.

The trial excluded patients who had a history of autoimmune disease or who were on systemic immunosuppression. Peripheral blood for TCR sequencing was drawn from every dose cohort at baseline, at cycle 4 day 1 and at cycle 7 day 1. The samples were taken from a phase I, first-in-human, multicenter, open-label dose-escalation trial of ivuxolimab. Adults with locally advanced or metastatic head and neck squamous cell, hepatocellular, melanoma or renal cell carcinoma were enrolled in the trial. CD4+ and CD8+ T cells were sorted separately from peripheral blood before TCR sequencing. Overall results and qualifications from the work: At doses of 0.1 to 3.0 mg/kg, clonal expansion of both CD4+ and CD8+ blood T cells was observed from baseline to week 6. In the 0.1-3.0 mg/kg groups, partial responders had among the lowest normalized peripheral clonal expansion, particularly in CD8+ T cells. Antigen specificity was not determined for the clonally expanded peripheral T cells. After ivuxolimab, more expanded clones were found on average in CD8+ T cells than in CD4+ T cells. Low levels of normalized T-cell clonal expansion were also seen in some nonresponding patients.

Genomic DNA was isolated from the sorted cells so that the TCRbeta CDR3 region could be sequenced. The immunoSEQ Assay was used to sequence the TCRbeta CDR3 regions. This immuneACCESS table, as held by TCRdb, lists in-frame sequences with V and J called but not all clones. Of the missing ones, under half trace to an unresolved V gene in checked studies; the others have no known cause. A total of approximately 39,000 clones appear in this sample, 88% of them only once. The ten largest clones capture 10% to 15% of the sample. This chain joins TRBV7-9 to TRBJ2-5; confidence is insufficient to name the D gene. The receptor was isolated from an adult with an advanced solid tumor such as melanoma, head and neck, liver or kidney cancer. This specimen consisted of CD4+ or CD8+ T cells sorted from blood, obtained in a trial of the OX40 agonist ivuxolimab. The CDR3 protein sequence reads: CASSFGPQETQYF. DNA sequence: TGTGCCAGCAGCTTTGGACCGCAAGAGACCCAGTACTTC.